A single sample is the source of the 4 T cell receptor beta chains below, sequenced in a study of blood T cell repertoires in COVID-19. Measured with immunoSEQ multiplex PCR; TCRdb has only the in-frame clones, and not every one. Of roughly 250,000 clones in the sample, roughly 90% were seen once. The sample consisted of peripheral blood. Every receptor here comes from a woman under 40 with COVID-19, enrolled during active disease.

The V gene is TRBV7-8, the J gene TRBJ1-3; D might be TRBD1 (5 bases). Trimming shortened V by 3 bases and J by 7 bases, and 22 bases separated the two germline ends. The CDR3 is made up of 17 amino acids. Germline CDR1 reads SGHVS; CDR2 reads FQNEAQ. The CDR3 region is CASSFKLVQKGKNTIYF. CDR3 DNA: TGTGCCAGCAGCTTTAAACTTGTCCAAAAGGGGAAGAACACCATATATTTT.

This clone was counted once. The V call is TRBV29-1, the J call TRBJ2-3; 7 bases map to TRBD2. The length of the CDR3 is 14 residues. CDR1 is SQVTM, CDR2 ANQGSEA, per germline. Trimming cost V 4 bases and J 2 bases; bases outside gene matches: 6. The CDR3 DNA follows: TGCAGCGTTGCGGCTAGCGGACCCACAGATACGCAGTATTTT. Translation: CSVAASGPTDTQYF.

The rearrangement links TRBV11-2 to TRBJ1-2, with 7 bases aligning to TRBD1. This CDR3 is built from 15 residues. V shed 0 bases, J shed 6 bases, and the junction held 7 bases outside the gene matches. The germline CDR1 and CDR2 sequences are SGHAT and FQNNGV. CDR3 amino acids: CASSLDKGARDGYTF. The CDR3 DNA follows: TGTGCCAGCAGCTTAGATAAGGGGGCGCGGGATGGCTACACCTTC.

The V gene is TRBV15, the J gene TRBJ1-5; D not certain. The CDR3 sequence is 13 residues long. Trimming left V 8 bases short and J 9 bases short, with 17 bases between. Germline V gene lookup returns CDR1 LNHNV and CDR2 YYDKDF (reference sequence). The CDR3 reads CATGDVSGPPQHF. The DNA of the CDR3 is TGTGCCACCGGGGATGTCAGCGGTCCGCCCCAGCATTTT.